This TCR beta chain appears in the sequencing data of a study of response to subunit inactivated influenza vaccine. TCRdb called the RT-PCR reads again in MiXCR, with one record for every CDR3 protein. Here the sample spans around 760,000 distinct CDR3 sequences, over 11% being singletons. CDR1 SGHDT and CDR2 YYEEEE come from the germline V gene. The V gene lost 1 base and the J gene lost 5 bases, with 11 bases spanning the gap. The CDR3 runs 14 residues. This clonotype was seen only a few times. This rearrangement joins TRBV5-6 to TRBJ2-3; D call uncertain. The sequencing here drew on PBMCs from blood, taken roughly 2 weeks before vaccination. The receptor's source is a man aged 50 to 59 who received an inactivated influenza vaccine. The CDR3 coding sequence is TGTGCCAGCAGCTTGCCGAAGACTCGAGATACGCAGTATTTT. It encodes CASSLPKTRDTQYF.